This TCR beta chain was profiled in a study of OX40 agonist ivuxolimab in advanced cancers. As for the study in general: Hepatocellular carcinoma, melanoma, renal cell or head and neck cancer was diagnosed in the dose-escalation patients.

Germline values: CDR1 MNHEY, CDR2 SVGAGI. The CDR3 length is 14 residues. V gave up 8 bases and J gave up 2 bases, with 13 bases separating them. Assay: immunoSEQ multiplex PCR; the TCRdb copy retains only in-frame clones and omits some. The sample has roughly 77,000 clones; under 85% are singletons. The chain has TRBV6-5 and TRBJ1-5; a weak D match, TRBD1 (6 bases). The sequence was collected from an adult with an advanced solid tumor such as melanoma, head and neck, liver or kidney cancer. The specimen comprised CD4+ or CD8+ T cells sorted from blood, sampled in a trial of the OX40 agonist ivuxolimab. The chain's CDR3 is CASSRQEGNQPQHF. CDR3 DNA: TGTGCCAGCTCCCGACAGGAGGGCAATCAGCCCCAGCATTTT.